Below are 19 T cell receptor beta chains sequenced from a single sample in a study of metastatic and nonmetastatic thyroid tumors. Every patient was untreated before thyroid surgery. TCRdb reanalyzed the PCR reads via MiXCR. This table has about 30,000 clones, about 4% appearing once. Sequencing input: blood. These receptors originate from a female donor with papillary thyroid cancer or a benign thyroid nodule (not recorded which). Some clones in this sample may be carry-over from other donors' samples.

This clone was counted at least ten times. The chain combines TRBV29-1 with TRBJ2-3; D remains ambiguous. The CDR3 extends over 15 amino acids. Germline V gives CDR1 SQVTM, CDR2 ANQGSEA. With 3 bases removed from V and 0 bases from J, the gap between germline ends came to 13 bases. The CDR3 sequence is CSVDLGLRSTDTQYF. DNA for the CDR3: TGCAGCGTTGATTTGGGTTTACGGAGCACAGATACGCAGTATTTT.

This clone was recorded many times. The chain carries TRBV28 and TRBJ2-5, with D possibly matching TRBD2 (6 bases). CDR3 size: 15 residues. Germline V lookup: CDR1 MDHEN, CDR2 SYDVKM. Trimming removed 5 bases at V and 2 bases at J, with 15 bases between. The CDR3 loop is CASSRLSAGQETQYF. The CDR3 region has the DNA TGTGCCAGCAGTCGACTAAGCGCGGGGCAAGAGACCCAGTACTTC.

This clone was counted ten times or more. The chain has TRBV4-1 and TRBJ2-3; D might be TRBD1 (7 bases). The CDR3 totals 16 residues. Germline loops: CDR1 MGHRA, CDR2 YSYEKL. Trimming pared 4 bases from V and 2 bases from J, leaving 16 bases between. The CDR3 reads CASSLVGQDYTDTQYF. DNA of the CDR3: TGCGCCAGCAGCCTAGTAGGACAGGACTACACAGATACGCAGTATTTT.

Judged by abundance, this clone is medium-sized. The rearrangement uses TRBV28 and TRBJ1-1; the match to TRBD1 covers 7 bases. V was clipped by 4 bases and J by 4 bases; unmatched bases: 9. The V gene's germline CDR1 is MDHEN and CDR2 SYDVKM. The CDR3 is 15 amino acids. DNA of the CDR3: TGTGCCAGCAGTTCCCTTCGCGACAGGGCCACTGAAGCTTTCTTT. Amino acids: CASSSLRDRATEAFF.

This clone showed up many times. The V call is TRBV5-6, the J call TRBJ2-3, with a weak D call TRBD1 (6 bases). This CDR3 has 16 residues. V was shortened by 4 bases and J by 6 bases, with 21 bases between the two germline ends. Germline V gene sequence: CDR1 SGHDT, CDR2 YYEEEE. CDR3 sequence reads: CASSPGTGMLRDTQYF. The CDR3 DNA sequence: TGTGCCAGCAGCCCTGGAACAGGGATGTTAAGGGATACGCAGTATTTT.

This clone was picked up many times. The rearrangement uses TRBV6-1 and TRBJ1-1; 8 bases match TRBD1. CDR3 length: 14 residues. The germline CDR1 and CDR2 sequences are MNHNS and SASEGT. V shed 6 bases and J 7 bases; nucleotides not matched to a gene: 10. The CDR3 loop is CASSQRQGHGEAFF. CDR3 nucleotide sequence: TGTGCCAGCAGCCAGCGACAGGGGCATGGTGAAGCTTTCTTT.

The rearrangement uses TRBV20-1 and TRBJ1-1; no definite D call. Germline V CDR1 and CDR2: DFQATT, SNEGSKA (reference sequence). V lost 4 bases, J lost 7 bases, and 13 bases lay in between. The CDR3 runs 12 residues. The CDR3 sequence: CSATDGGREAFF. The CDR3 DNA follows: TGCAGTGCTACGGACGGAGGGCGTGAAGCTTTCTTT.

A few counts support this clone. Just one base apart from a much larger clone, this may be a read error. As the CDR3 is not closed by the conserved phenylalanine or tryptophan, this likely results from a read error. V and J are TRBV3-1 and TRBJ1-6; no clear D. The CDR3 runs 14 residues. CDR1 and CDR2 from the germline V gene are LGHDT and YNNKEL (reference sequence). The ends were cut back, 5 bases at V and 6 bases at J, with 11 bases in the middle. The CDR3 region is CASSFRTSNSPLHL. The CDR3 DNA sequence: TGTGCCAGCAGCTTCAGGACGAGTAATTCACCCCTCCACCTT.

This clone was seen repeatedly, ten times or more. The V gene is TRBV24-1, the J gene TRBJ1-1; D call uncertain. This CDR3 region has 14 residues. Germline-derived CDR1 and CDR2 are KGHDR and SFDVKD. Trimming took 5 bases from V and 0 from J, leaving 9 bases between them. The CDR3 reads CATSVALLNTEAFF. The CDR3 DNA sequence: TGTGCCACCAGTGTGGCGCTGTTGAACACTGAAGCTTTCTTT.

In its sample, this clone was seen a few times. The rearrangement joins TRBV28 to TRBJ2-1; possible D gene TRBD1, 5 bases. CDR1 MDHEN and CDR2 SYDVKM come from the germline V gene. The CDR3 has 12 residues. Trimming took off 10 bases at V and 1 base at J, with 8 bases between the two ends. This CDR3 reads CATQGSYNEQFF. The CDR3 nucleotides read TGTGCCACCCAGGGATCCTACAATGAGCAGTTCTTC.

This clone was seen at least ten times. Other DNA sequences of this sample code for an identical CDR3. The rearrangement joins TRBV3-1 to TRBJ2-5; 14 bases are shared with TRBD2. The trim removed 4 bases at V and 5 bases at J, leaving 6 bases unmatched. Germline V gives CDR1 LGHDT, CDR2 YNNKEL (reference sequence). The CDR3 is 16 amino acids. Written as DNA, the CDR3 is TGTGCCAGCAGCCTTGACGGGACTAGCGGGAGTGAGACCCAGTACTTC. The encoded protein is CASSLDGTSGSETQYF.

In its sample, this clone was seen a few times. The chain has TRBV3-1 and TRBJ2-7, with D possibly matching TRBD2 (5 bases). Germline CDR1 LGHDT, CDR2 YNNKEL (reference sequence). V dropped 4 bases and J dropped 5 bases, with 12 bases sitting between them. The CDR3 runs 13 residues. As DNA, the CDR3 is TGTGCCAGCAGCCTAAGCGGCACCCACGAGCAGTACTTC. The encoded protein is CASSLSGTHEQYF.

This clone was seen a few times. The chain has TRBV5-1 and TRBJ2-2, with D possibly called TRBD1 or TRBD2 (6 bases each). The V end was cut by 2 bases, the J end by 7 bases, with 12 bases between. The CDR3 totals 14 residues. CDR1 is SGHRS and CDR2 is YFSETQ in the germline V gene. The chain's CDR3 is CASSLGGPGGELFF. Here the CDR3 DNA reads TGCGCCAGCAGCTTAGGGGGGCCCGGCGGGGAGCTGTTTTTT.

This chain uses TRBV6-1 with TRBJ1-4, with D perhaps TRBD1 (5 bases). Trimming left V 2 bases short and J 4 bases short, with 17 bases between. Looked up from germline, CDR1 is MNHNS and CDR2 is SASEGT. This CDR3 has 17 amino acids. The CDR3 nucleotides are TGTGCCAGCAGTGAATTTAAAACCTGGGGCCTTAATGAAAAACTGTTTTTT. It specifies CASSEFKTWGLNEKLFF.

Ten or more counts support this clone. V usage is TRBV3-1 and J usage is TRBJ1-6; tentative D call: TRBD1 (5 bases). Trimming shortened V by 1 base and J by 7 bases, and 11 bases separated the two germline ends. Germline values: CDR1 LGHDT, CDR2 YNNKEL (reference sequence). CDR3 size: 15 residues. In DNA, the CDR3 is TGTGCCAGCAGCCAAGTGGCAGGGAAGAATTCACCCCTCCACTTT. Amino acid sequence: CASSQVAGKNSPLHF.

In its sample, this clone was seen many times. The genes are TRBV5-6 and TRBJ1-2; perhaps TRBD1 as D (6 bases). CDR1 SGHDT and CDR2 YYEEEE come from the germline V gene. Trimming shortened V by 4 bases and J by 8 bases, and 27 bases separated the two germline ends. The length of the CDR3 is 17 residues. CDR3 DNA sequence: TGTGCCAGCAGCCAGGGGTGGGTCACCCGTTCTTCGGCCGGCTACACCTTC. Its protein product is CASSQGWVTRSSAGYTF.

This clone was detected ten times or more. The chain employs TRBV28 and TRBJ1-4; D unresolved. V was clipped by 4 bases and J by 4 bases, with 7 bases between them. Germline loops: CDR1 MDHEN, CDR2 SYDVKM. The CDR3 length is 13 residues. The CDR3 is CASSSRNNEKLFF. The CDR3 DNA reads TGTGCCAGCAGTTCCCGGAATAATGAAAAACTGTTTTTT.

This CDR3 is CASSGWTDSEAFF. CDR3 coding DNA: TGTGCCAGCAGTGGTTGGACCGACTCTGAAGCTTTCTTT. This chain joins TRBV2 and TRBJ1-1, with D hard to call. The CDR3 is 13 residues long. Germline values: CDR1 SNHLY, CDR2 FYNNEI. V was shortened by 4 bases and J by 6 bases, with 12 bases between the two germline ends.

By share, this clone ranks as medium-sized. The rearrangement joins TRBV28 to TRBJ1-2, with a tentative D call TRBD1 (5 bases). V lost 8 bases, J lost 8 bases, and 21 bases lay in between. The CDR3 spans 14 residues. Germline CDR1 and CDR2: MDHEN and SYDVKM. In nucleotides, the CDR3 is TGTGCCAGCGTAAATTCCGGGACCGGTCAAGGCTACACCTTC. Its protein product is CASVNSGTGQGYTF.